A single count supports the clone carrying this T cell receptor (beta chain). The data were taken from a study of blood T cell repertoires in COVID-19. Study details: There were acute and convalescent COVID-19 samples, and they came from the United States, Italy and Spain.

Per the study methods: Estimated nucleated cell counts came from reference gene primer amplification. Assay used: immunoSEQ multiplex PCR; TCRdb lists only in-frame clones, some missing. V and J calls plus clone size are reproduced from that table; the DNA served to infer D and trimming. The sample consists of about 130,000 clones, around 70% of them appearing once. Patients of the Seattle cohort, enrolled during active infection, were followed longitudinally. The sequenced material came from peripheral blood. This sequence originates from a man older than 75 with COVID-19, enrolled during active disease.

CDR3 region: CASSLGTGISFYGYTF. DNA for the CDR3: TGCGCCAGCAGCTTAGGGACAGGGATCTCCTTCTATGGCTACACCTTC. V and J are TRBV5-1 and TRBJ1-2; 9 bases map to TRBD1. Germline CDR1 SGHRS, CDR2 YFSETQ. The CDR3 is 16 residues long. V dropped 2 bases and J dropped 4; count of bases not matched to a gene: 9.